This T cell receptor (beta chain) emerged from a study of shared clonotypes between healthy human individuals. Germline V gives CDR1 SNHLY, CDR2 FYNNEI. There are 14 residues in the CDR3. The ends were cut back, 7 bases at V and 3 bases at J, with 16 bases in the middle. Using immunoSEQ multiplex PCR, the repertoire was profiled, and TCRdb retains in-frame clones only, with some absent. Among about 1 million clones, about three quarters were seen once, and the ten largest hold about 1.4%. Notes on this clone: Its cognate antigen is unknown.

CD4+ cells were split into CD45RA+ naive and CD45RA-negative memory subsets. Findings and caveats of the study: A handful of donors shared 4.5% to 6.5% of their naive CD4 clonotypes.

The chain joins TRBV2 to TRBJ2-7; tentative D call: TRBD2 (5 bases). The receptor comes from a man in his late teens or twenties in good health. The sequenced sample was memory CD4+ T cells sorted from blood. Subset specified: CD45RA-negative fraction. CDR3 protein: CASKAGRQSYEQYF. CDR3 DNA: TGTGCCAGCAAGGCGGGCCGGCAGAGCTACGAGCAGTACTTC.